A single sample is the source of the 3 T cell receptor beta chains below, sequenced in a study of T cell repertoires in cytomegalovirus infection. These receptors lack a known antigen. In TCRdb, the reads were re-called with MiXCR into one record per CDR3 protein. Found here are 300,000 to 400,000 distinct CDR3 sequences, 25% to 35% of them singletons; the top ten hold 20%. The sequencing used cultured PBMCs, collected from culture after CMV antigen stimulation. All receptors come from a human donor in good health (CMV status not recorded). Some clones in this sample may be carry-over from other donors' samples.

The rearrangement links TRBV7-8 to TRBJ1-1; 9 bases agree with TRBD1. The CDR3 is made up of 15 amino acids. From germline, CDR1 is SGHVS and CDR2 FQNEAQ. With V trimmed by 5 bases and J by 2 bases, 6 bases remained unmatched. The CDR3 region is CASSARQGVNTEAFF. CDR3 DNA sequence: TGTGCCAGCAGCGCCCGACAGGGGGTAAACACTGAAGCTTTCTTT.

The chain couples TRBV6-5 to TRBJ2-3; D may be TRBD1 or TRBD2 (5 bases each). Trimming stripped 6 bases from V and 0 bases from J, with 13 bases between. The germline V gene has CDR1 MNHEY and CDR2 SVGAGI. The CDR3 totals 15 residues. The CDR3 DNA reads as TGTGCCAGCAGAGCACCGGGACCCAGCACAGATACGCAGTATTTT. Amino acid sequence: CASRAPGPSTDTQYF.

J is TRBJ1-1 and V is TRBV7-2, with a possible D match to TRBD1 (6 bases). Trimming stripped 7 bases from V and 1 base from J, with 10 bases between. The CDR3 runs to 13 residues. Germline V lookup: CDR1 SGHTA, CDR2 FQGNSA. The CDR3 region is CASNQQGNTEAFF. The CDR3, as DNA: TGTGCCAGCAACCAACAGGGGAACACTGAAGCTTTCTTT.